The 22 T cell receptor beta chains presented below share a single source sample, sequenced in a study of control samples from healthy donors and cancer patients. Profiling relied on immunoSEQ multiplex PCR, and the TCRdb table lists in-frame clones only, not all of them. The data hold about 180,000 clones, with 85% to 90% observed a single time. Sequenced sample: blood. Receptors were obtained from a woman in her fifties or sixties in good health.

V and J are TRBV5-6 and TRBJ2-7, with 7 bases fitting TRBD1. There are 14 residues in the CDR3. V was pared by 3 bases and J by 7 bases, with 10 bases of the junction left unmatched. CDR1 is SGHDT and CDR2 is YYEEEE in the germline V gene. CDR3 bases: TGTGCCAGCAGCTACCGGGACAGTCTGGGGGAGCAGTACTTC. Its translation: CASSYRDSLGEQYF.

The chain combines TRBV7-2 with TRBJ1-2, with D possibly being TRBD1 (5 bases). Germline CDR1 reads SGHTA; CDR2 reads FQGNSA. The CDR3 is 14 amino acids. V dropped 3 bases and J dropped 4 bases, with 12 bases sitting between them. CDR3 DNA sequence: TGTGCCAGCAGCTTGGGGGGAGCTGGCTATGGCTACACCTTC. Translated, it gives CASSLGGAGYGYTF.

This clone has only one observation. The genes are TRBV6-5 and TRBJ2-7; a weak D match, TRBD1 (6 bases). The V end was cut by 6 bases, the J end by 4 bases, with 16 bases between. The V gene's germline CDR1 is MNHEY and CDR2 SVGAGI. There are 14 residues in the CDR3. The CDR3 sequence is CASSSDRPTYEQYF. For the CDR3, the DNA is TGTGCCAGCAGCTCCGACAGGCCAACGTACGAGCAGTACTTC.

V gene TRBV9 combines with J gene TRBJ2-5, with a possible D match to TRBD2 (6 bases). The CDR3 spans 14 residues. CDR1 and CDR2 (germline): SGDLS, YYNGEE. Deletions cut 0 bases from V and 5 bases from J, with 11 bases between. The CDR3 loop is CASSVEGRKETQYF. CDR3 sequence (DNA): TGTGCCAGCAGCGTAGAGGGGAGGAAGGAGACCCAGTACTTC.

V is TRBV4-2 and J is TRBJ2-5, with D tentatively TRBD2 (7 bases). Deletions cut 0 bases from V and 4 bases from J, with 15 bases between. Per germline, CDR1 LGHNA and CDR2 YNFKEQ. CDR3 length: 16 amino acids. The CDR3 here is CASSQEGGGLAETQYF. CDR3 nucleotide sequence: TGTGCCAGCAGCCAAGAAGGGGGAGGGCTAGCAGAGACCCAGTACTTC.

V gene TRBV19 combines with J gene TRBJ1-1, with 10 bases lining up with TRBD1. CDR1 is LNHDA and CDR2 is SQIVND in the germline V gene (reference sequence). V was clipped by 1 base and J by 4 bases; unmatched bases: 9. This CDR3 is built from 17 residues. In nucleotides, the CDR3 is TGTGCCAGTAGTATAGGAGGGGACAGGGGATGGGGCACTGAAGCTTTCTTT. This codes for CASSIGGDRGWGTEAFF. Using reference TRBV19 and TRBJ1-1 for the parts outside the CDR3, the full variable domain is DGGITQSPKYLFRKEGQNVTLSCEQNLNHDAMYWYRQDPGQGLRLIYYSQIVNDFQKGDIAEGYSVSREKKESFPLTVTSAQKNPTAFYLCASSIGGDRGWGTEAFFGQGTRLTVV.

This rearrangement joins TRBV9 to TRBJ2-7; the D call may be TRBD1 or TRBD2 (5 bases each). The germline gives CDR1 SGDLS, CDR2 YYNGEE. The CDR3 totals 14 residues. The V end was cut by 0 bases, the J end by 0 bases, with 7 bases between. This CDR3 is CASSVVGGSYEQYF. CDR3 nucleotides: TGTGCCAGCAGCGTAGTTGGGGGCTCCTACGAGCAGTACTTC.

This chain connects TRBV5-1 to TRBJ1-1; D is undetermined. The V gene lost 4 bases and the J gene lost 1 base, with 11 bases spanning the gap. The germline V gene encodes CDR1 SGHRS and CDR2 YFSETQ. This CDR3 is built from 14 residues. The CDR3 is CASSQLQTNTEAFF. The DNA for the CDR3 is TGCGCCAGCAGCCAGCTACAGACGAACACTGAAGCTTTCTTT.

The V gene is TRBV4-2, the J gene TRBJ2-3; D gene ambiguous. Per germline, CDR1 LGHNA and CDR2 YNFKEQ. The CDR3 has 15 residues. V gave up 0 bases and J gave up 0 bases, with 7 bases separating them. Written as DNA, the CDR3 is TGTGCCAGCAGCCAAGATCGACTGAGCACAGATACGCAGTATTTT. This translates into CASSQDRLSTDTQYF.

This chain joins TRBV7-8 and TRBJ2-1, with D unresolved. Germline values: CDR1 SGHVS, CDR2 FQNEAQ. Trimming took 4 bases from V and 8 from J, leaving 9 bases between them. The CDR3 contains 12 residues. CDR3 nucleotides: TGTGCCAGCAGCTCCCACCGTTATGAGCAGTTCTTC. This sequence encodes CASSSHRYEQFF.

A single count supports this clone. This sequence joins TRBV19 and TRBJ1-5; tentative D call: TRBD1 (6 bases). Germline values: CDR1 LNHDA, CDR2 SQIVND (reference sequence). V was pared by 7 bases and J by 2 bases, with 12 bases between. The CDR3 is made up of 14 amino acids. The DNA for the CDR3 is TGTGCCAGTACCATCAGGGGTGGCAATCAGCCCCAGCATTTT. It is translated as CASTIRGGNQPQHF.

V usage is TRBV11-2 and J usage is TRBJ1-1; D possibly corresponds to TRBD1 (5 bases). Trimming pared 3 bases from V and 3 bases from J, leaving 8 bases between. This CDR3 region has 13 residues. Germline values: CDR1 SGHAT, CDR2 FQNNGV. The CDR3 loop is CASSLGLDTEAFF. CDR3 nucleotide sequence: TGTGCCAGCAGCTTGGGACTTGACACTGAAGCTTTCTTT.

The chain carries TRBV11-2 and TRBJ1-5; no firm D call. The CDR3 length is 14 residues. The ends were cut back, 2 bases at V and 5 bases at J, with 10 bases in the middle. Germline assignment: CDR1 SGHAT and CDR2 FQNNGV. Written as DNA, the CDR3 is TGTGCCAGCAGCTTATACTCGCGGTATCAGCCCCAGCATTTT. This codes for CASSLYSRYQPQHF.

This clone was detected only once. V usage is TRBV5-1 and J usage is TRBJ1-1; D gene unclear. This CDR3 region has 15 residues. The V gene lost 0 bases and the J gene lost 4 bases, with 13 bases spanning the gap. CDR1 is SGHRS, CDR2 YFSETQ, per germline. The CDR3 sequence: CASSLGLGDLTEAFF. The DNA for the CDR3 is TGCGCCAGCAGCTTGGGATTAGGAGACCTCACTGAAGCTTTCTTT. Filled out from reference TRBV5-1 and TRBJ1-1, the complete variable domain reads KAGVTQTPRYLIKTRGQQVTLSCSPISGHRSVSWYQQTPGQGLQFLFEYFSETQRNKGNFPGRFSGRQFSNSRSEMNVSTLELGDSALYLCASSLGLGDLTEAFFGQGTRLTVV.

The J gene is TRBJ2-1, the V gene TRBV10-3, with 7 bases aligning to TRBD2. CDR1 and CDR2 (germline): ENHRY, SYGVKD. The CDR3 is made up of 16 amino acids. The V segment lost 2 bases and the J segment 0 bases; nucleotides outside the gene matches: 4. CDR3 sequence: CAISEVSSGSYNEQFF. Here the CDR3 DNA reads TGTGCCATCAGTGAGGTCTCTAGCGGCTCCTACAATGAGCAGTTCTTC.

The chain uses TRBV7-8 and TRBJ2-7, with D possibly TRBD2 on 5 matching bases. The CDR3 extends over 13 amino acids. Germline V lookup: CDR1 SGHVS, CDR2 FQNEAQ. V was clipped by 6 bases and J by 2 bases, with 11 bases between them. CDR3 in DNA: TGTGCCAGCAGTCGGGATCCCCCCTACGAGCAGTACTTC. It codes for CASSRDPPYEQYF.

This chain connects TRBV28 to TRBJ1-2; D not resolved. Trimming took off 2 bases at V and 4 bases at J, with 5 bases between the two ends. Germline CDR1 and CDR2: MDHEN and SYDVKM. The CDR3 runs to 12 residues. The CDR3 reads CASSLQFYGYTF. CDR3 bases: TGTGCCAGCAGTTTACAGTTCTATGGCTACACCTTC.

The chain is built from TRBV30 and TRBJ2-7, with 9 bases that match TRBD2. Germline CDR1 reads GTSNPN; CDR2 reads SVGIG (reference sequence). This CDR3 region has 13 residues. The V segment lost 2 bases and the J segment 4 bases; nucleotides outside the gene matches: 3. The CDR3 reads CAWSSSGAYEQYF. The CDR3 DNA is TGTGCCTGGAGTTCTAGCGGGGCATACGAGCAGTACTTC. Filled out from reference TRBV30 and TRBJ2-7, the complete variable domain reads SQTIHQWPATLVQPVGSPLSLECTVEGTSNPNLYWYRQAAGRGLQLLFYSVGIGQISSEVPQNLSASRPQDRQFILSSKKLLLSDSGFYLCAWSSSGAYEQYFGPGTRLTVT.

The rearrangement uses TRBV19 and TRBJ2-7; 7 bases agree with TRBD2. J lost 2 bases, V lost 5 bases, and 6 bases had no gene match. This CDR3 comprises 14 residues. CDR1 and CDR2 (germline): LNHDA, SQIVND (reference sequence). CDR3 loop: CASSEASGPYEQYF. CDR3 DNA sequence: TGTGCCAGTAGTGAGGCTAGCGGCCCCTACGAGCAGTACTTC.

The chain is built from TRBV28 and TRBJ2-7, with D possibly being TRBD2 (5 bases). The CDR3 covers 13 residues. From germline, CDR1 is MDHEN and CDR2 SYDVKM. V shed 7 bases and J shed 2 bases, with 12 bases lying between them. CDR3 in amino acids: CASMRDVTYEQYF. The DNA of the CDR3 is TGTGCCAGCATGAGGGATGTGACCTACGAGCAGTACTTC.

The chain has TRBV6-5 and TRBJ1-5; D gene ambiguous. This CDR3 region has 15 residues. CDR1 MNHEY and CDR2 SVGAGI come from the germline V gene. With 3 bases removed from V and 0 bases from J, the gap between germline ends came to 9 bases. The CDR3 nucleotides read TGTGCCAGCAGTTATAGTCTTGATAGCAATCAGCCCCAGCATTTT. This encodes CASSYSLDSNQPQHF.

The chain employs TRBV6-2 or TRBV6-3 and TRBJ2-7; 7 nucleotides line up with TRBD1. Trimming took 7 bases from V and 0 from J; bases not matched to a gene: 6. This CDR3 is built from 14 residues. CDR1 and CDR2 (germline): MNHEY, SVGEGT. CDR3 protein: CASTPQGYSYEQYF. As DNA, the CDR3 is TGTGCCAGCACCCCACAGGGGTACTCCTACGAGCAGTACTTC.